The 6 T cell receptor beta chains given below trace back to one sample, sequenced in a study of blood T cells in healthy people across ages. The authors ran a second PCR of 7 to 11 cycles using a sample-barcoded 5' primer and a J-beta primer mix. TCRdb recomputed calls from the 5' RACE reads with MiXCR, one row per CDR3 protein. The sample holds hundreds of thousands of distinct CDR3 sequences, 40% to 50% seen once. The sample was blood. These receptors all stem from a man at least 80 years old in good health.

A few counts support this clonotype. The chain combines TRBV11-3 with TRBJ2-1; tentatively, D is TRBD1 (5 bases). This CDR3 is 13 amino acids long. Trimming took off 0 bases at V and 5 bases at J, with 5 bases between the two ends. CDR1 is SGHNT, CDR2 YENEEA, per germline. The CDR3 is CASSLEGDNEQFF. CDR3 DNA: TGTGCCAGCAGCTTAGAAGGGGACAATGAGCAGTTCTTC.

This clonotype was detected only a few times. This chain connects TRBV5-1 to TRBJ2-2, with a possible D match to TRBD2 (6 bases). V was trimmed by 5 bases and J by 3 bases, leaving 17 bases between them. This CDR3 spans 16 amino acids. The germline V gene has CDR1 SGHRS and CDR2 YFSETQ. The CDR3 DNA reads TGCGCCAGCAGGTCCGGGGGTCGGACGGACACCGGGGAGCTGTTTTTT. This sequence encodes CASRSGGRTDTGELFF.

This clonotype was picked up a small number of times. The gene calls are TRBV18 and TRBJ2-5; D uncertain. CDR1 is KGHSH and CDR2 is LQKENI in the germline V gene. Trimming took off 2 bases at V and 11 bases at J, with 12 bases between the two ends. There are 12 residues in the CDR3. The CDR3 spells CASSPSGVEQYF. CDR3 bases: TGTGCCAGCTCACCATCTGGGGTTGAGCAGTACTTC.

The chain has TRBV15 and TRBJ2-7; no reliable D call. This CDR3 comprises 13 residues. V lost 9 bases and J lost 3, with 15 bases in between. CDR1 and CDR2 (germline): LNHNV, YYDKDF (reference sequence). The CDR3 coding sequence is TGTGCCACAGCCCCTCGGGCATACTACGAGCAGTACTTC. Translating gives CATAPRAYYEQYF.

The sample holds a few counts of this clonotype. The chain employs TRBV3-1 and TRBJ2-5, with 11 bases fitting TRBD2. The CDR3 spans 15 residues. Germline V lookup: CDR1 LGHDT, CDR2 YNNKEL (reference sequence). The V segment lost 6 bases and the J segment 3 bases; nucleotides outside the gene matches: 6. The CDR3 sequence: CASRPMGLAEETQYF. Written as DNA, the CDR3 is TGTGCCAGCAGACCCATGGGACTAGCGGAAGAGACCCAGTACTTC.

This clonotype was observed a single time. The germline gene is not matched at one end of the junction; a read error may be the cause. The CDR3 loop reads CASSLGYSRGSCEQYF. For the CDR3, the DNA is TGCGCCAGCAGCTTGGGGTACTCAAGGGGCTCCTGCGAGCAGTACTTC. This chain connects TRBV5-1 to TRBJ2-7; TRBD1 is a possible D gene (5 bases). The CDR3 loop spans 16 amino acids. CDR1 is SGHRS and CDR2 is YFSETQ in the germline V gene.